This TCR beta chain was recorded in a study of blood T cells in healthy people across ages. As for this clonotype: Antigen unknown.

General study findings and limits: Strong correlation was found linking TCR beta diversity to naive T cell percentage.

Together with a sample-barcoded 5' primer, a J-beta primer mix was included in a second PCR lasting roughly 7 to 11 cycles. TCRdb passed the 5' RACE reads through MiXCR, listing each CDR3 protein once. The sample yields fewer than 800,000 distinct CDR3 sequences, approximately 29% seen once. This clonotype was obtained from a woman older than 75 in good health. Sequencing input: blood.

In nucleotides, the CDR3 is TGCAGCGTTGCCTCGCGGGGCCGTGACGGCTACACCTTC. It translates to CSVASRGRDGYTF. The chain recombines TRBV29-1 with TRBJ1-2, with D tentatively TRBD1 (5 bases). The CDR3 is 13 amino acids. In germline, CDR1 is SQVTM, CDR2 ANQGSEA. Trimming cost V 4 bases and J 8 bases, with 17 bases left between them.